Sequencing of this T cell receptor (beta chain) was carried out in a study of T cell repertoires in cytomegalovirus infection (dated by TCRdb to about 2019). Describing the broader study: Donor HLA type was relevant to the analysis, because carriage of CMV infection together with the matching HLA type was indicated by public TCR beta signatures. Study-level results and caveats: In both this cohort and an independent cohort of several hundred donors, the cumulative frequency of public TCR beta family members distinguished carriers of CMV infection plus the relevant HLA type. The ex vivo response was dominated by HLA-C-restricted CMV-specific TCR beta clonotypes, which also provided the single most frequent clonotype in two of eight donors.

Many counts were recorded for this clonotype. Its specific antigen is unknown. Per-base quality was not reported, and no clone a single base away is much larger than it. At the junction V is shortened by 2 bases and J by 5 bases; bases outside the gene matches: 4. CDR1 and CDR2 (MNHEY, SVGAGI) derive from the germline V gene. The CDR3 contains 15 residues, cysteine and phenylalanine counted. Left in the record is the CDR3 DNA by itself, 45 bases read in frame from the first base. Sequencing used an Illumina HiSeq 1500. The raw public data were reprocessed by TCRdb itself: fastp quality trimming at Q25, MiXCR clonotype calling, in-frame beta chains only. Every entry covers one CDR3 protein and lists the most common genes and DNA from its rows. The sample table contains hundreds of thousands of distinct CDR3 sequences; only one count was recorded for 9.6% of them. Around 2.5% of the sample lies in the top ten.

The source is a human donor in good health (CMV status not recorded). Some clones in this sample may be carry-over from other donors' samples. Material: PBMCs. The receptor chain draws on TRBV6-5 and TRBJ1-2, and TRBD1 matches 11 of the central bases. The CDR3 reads CASSYKGTGGYGYTF. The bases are TGTGCCAGCAGTTACAAAGGGACAGGGGGGTATGGCTACACCTTC.